The 27 T cell receptor beta chains below come from one sample, sequenced in a study of tumor and adjacent non-tumor tissue in lung cancer. Three rounds of nested PCR, following a modified ARM-PCR protocol, produced the TCRbeta library. TCRdb recomputed calls from the multiplex PCR reads with MiXCR, one row per CDR3 protein. This table has roughly 120,000 distinct CDR3 sequences, about 65% appearing once. No cell sorting was done before RNA was extracted from the tissue. The normal lung tissue was taken more than 3 cm from the tumor edge. Sample: distant non-tumor lung tissue. These receptor sequences come from a man between 60 and 75 years old with non-small cell lung cancer.

On this clonotype: This is likely a read error, given that the CDR3 carries no conserved phenylalanine or tryptophan at its end. Because the CDR3's place on the DNA is in doubt, the DNA is left out and the CDR3 is given as listed by TCRdb. The V gene is TRBV11-2, the J gene TRBJ2-5; no DNA check was done on the table's D call, TRBD2. From germline, CDR1 is SGHAT and CDR2 FQNNGV. The CDR3 spans 16 amino acids, including both terminal residues. The CDR3: CARSPRTSGVGETQCL.

This clonotype came up a few times. The junction and the germline gene differ at one end; a read error may be behind it. The rearrangement joins TRBV12-3 or TRBV12-4 to TRBJ1-2; no definite D call. The length of the CDR3 is 13 residues. This chain's CDR3 is CVSSNSVNYGYTF. In DNA form, the CDR3 reads TGTGTCAGCAGTAACTCAGTCAACTATGGTTACACCTTC.

The CDR3 loop reads CASTRRKHSYGYTF. Written as DNA, the CDR3 is TGTGCCAGCACTCGGCGAAAACACAGCTATGGCTACACCTTC. The V call is TRBV6-2 or TRBV6-3, the J call TRBJ1-2; D is unresolved. Trimming removed 7 bases at V and 4 bases at J, with 16 bases between. Germline assignment: CDR1 MNHEY and CDR2 SVGEGT. The CDR3 has 14 residues.

In this sample, this clonotype turned up a few times. The rearrangement links TRBV7-9 to TRBJ2-7, with D possibly being TRBD2 (7 bases). The CDR3 spans 17 residues. Trimming removed 5 bases from V and 2 bases from J, with 22 bases in between. Germline V gene sequence: CDR1 SEHNR, CDR2 FQNEAQ (reference sequence). Here the CDR3 DNA reads TGTGCCAGCAGCCAACAGGGAGGGCACGTAGGCACCTACGAGCAGTACTTC. It specifies CASSQQGGHVGTYEQYF.

Worth noting for this clonotype: At one boundary the junction diverges from the germline segment, which might be a read error. The chain combines TRBV7-2 with TRBJ2-1; TRBD2 matches 13 bases. The CDR3 sequence is 15 residues long. The germline V gene encodes CDR1 SGHTA and CDR2 FQGNSA. The CDR3 DNA is TGTGCCAACAGCCTCCGGACTAGCGGGAGCAATGAGCAGTTCTTC. Translated, it gives CANSLRTSGSNEQFF.

Notes on this clonotype: A read error may be the cause here, since a much bigger clone is one base away. The chain employs TRBV24-1 and TRBJ2-5, with D possibly being TRBD1 (6 bases). Per germline, CDR1 KGHDR and CDR2 SFDVKD. Trimming pared 2 bases from V and 8 bases from J, leaving 17 bases between. This CDR3 is built from 15 residues. The CDR3 loop is CATSDSVQGLDTQYF. CDR3 DNA sequence: TGTGCCACCAGTGATTCTGTACAGGGCCTCGATACCCAGTACTTC.

As to this clonotype: The germline gene is not matched at one end of the junction; a read error may be the cause. This rearrangement joins TRBV6-6 to TRBJ1-2; D possibly corresponds to TRBD1 (5 bases). The CDR3 is made up of 13 amino acids. Germline-derived CDR1 and CDR2 are MNHNY and SVGAGI (reference sequence). The CDR3 DNA sequence: TGTGCAAGCAGTTCCGGGGACCACTATGGCTACACCTTC. It specifies CASSSGDHYGYTF.

This clonotype was seen repeatedly, ten times or more. CDR3 residues: CASSPDRDNMKAFF. In DNA, the CDR3 is TGTGCCAGCAGTCCCGACAGGGACAACATGAAAGCTTTCTTT. The chain uses TRBV6-5 and TRBJ1-1; 7 bases agree with TRBD1. The length of the CDR3 is 14 residues. With 5 bases clipped from V and 9 bases from J, the junction kept 12 bases outside the gene matches. CDR1 is MNHEY and CDR2 is SVGAGI in the germline V gene.

This clonotype was recorded at least ten times. The V gene is TRBV5-1, the J gene TRBJ2-1, with 8 bases matching TRBD2. This CDR3 comprises 13 residues. Trimming removed 2 bases from V and 9 bases from J; junction bases left unmatched: 4. CDR1 is SGHRS and CDR2 is YFSETQ in the germline V gene. The CDR3 DNA is TGCGCCAGCAGCTTCACTAGCGGTTTTGAGCAGTTCTTC. The encoded protein is CASSFTSGFEQFF.

About this clonotype itself: The missing conserved phenylalanine or tryptophan at the end of this CDR3 makes a read error likely. The V call is TRBV10-3, the J call TRBJ2-5, with D unclear. Trimming removed 6 bases at V and 5 bases at J, with 16 bases between. This CDR3 region has 14 residues. Germline V CDR1 and CDR2: ENHRY, SYGVKD. This CDR3 reads CAISSGSERETQYL. In nucleotides, the CDR3 is TGTGCCATCAGCTCCGGGTCTGAGAGGGAGACCCAGTACTTA.

The chain couples TRBV12-3 or TRBV12-4 to TRBJ2-1, with 7 bases lining up with TRBD2. This CDR3 has 18 amino acids. J lost 3 bases, V lost 2 bases, and 13 bases had no gene match. CDR3 sequence: CASSLPRLATSFYNEQFF. CDR3 nucleotide sequence: TGTGCCAGCAGTTTACCTAGACTAGCAACCAGCTTCTACAATGAGCAGTTCTTC.

CDR3 sequence: CAISEMMYRGNEQYF. The CDR3 DNA is TGTGCCATCAGTGAAATGATGTACAGGGGCAACGAGCAGTACTTC. The chain joins TRBV10-3 to TRBJ2-7, with 7 bases identical to TRBD1. The CDR3 runs to 15 residues. From germline, CDR1 is ENHRY and CDR2 SYGVKD. Trimming took 3 bases from V and 5 from J; bases not matched to a gene: 10.

Turning to this clonotype: A junction end diverges from the germline sequence, so it may reflect a read error. This CDR3 is CASSPGTSVSRVNVLIF. DNA of the CDR3: TGTGCCAGCAGTCCTGGGACTTCTGTCTCTCGGGTCAACGTCCTGATTTTC. The V gene is TRBV12-3 or TRBV12-4, the J gene TRBJ2-6; D is possibly TRBD2 (6 bases). This CDR3 region has 17 residues.

In this sample, this clonotype turned up many times. The chain carries TRBV6-1 and TRBJ2-7, with a possible D match to TRBD1 (5 bases). Trimming removed 2 bases at V and 3 bases at J, with 5 bases between. Germline CDR1 is MNHNS and CDR2 is SASEGT. CDR3 length: 12 amino acids. In DNA form, the CDR3 reads TGTGCCAGCAGTGAAAGGGGCTACGAGCAGTACTTC. This translates into CASSERGYEQYF.

The table lists this clonotype with a few counts. This chain connects TRBV5-8 to TRBJ1-5; D uncertain. The CDR3 totals 16 residues. V was pared by 0 bases and J by 3 bases, with 13 bases between. CDR1 is SGHTS and CDR2 is YDEGEE in the germline V gene. The CDR3 here is CASSLALDGTNQPQHF. The CDR3 coding sequence is TGTGCCAGCAGCTTGGCCTTAGACGGAACCAATCAGCCCCAGCATTTT.

Comments on this clonotype: Its ends do not fully match the called genes, so a read error is possible. The CDR3 nucleotides are TGTGCTAGCAGCCAAGGTGAGAATCGGCCCCAGCATTTT. It specifies CASSQGENRPQHF. This rearrangement joins TRBV4-2 to TRBJ1-5, with no clear D. The CDR3 covers 13 residues. Germline V gene lookup returns CDR1 LGHNA and CDR2 YNFKEQ.

Concerning this clonotype itself: Given a much more abundant clone one base away, this may be a read error. The chain carries TRBV7-8 and TRBJ2-7; 10 bases line up with TRBD1. Trimming at V came to 7 bases and at J to 4 bases, leaving 16 bases not matched to a gene. CDR1 SGHVS and CDR2 FQNEAQ come from the germline V gene. This CDR3 is 17 amino acids long. In DNA, the CDR3 is TGTGCCAGCATCGTTAGTTCCGGGACAGGGGCTACGTACGAGCAGTACTTC. Protein sequence: CASIVSSGTGATYEQYF.

For this clonotype: The junction departs from the called germline gene at one end, perhaps through a read error. The genes are TRBV29-1 and TRBJ2-2; D possibly corresponds to TRBD2 (7 bases). The CDR3 totals 15 residues. The germline V gene has CDR1 SQVTM and CDR2 ANQGSEA. The chain's CDR3 is CGVVCGGRNTGELFF. The CDR3 bases are TGCGGCGTTGTATGCGGGGGCCGTAACACCGGGGAGCTGTTTTTC.

A word on this clonotype: The junction shows a germline mismatch at one end, possibly a read error. V and J are TRBV6-2 or TRBV6-3 and TRBJ2-1; D is perhaps TRBD2 (5 bases). CDR3 length: 14 residues. Germline CDR1 reads MNHEY; CDR2 reads SVGEGT. Here the CDR3 reads CASRASGVGNDQFF. The CDR3 bases are TGTGCCAGCAGGGCCAGCGGAGTGGGCAATGATCAGTTCTTC.

As for this clonotype: One base away lies a much larger clone, so this may be a sequencing read error. The chain carries TRBV28 and TRBJ2-4; the D call may be TRBD1 or TRBD2 (5 bases each). CDR1 and CDR2 from the germline V gene are MDHEN and SYDVKM. The CDR3 has 14 amino acids. The CDR3 DNA sequence: TGTGCCAGCAGTTCCTCCGGGGCTGTCGGCATTCATTACTTC. As protein: CASSSSGAVGIHYF.

About this clonotype itself: As the CDR3 is not closed by the conserved phenylalanine or tryptophan, this likely results from a read error. V and J are TRBV5-6 and TRBJ2-7, with D maybe TRBD2 (6 bases). Germline V gene lookup returns CDR1 SGHDT and CDR2 YYEEEE. CDR3 size: 15 residues. The V gene lost 5 bases and the J gene lost 0 bases, with 15 bases spanning the gap. The CDR3: CASSLGFSGSYEQYL. The CDR3 DNA follows: TGTGCCAGCAGTCTGGGGTTTAGCGGCTCCTACGAGCAGTACTTA.

This sequence joins TRBV10-2 and TRBJ2-7, with 7 bases matching TRBD1. CDR1 and CDR2 (germline): WSHSY, SAAADI. CDR3 length: 14 residues. With 7 bases clipped from V and 6 bases from J, the junction kept 12 bases outside the gene matches. In DNA form, the CDR3 reads TGCGCCAGCAACCACAACCCCGCAGGGGGCGAGCAGTACTTC. Translated, it gives CASNHNPAGGEQYF.

Of note for this clonotype: A single base separates this from a much larger clone, so it may be a read error. J is TRBJ1-2 and V is TRBV10-3, with 8 bases matching TRBD1. With 7 bases clipped from V and 7 bases from J, the junction kept 8 bases outside the gene matches. Germline CDR1 ENHRY, CDR2 SYGVKD. The CDR3 is 13 amino acids. CDR3 residues: CAIKDRGITGYTF. The CDR3 bases are TGTGCCATCAAAGACAGGGGTATTACTGGCTACACCTTC.

This chain connects TRBV12-3 or TRBV12-4 to TRBJ1-1; 8 bases fit TRBD1. The V and J ends lost 11 bases and 6 bases, in that order; junction bases with no gene match: 8. This CDR3 comprises 12 residues. CDR3 sequence reads: CACIDRGAEAFF. Written as DNA, the CDR3 is TGTGCCTGCATTGACAGGGGCGCTGAAGCTTTCTTT.

The chain links TRBV5-4 to TRBJ2-1, with D perhaps being TRBD1 or TRBD2 (7 bases each). Germline CDR1 and CDR2: SGHNT and YYREEE (reference sequence). V gave up 0 bases and J gave up 8 bases, with 15 bases separating them. CDR3 length: 15 amino acids. The CDR3 loop is CASSLASGRGHEQFF. CDR3 in DNA: TGTGCCAGCAGCTTGGCTAGCGGAAGGGGGCATGAGCAGTTCTTC.

V usage is TRBV5-1 and J usage is TRBJ2-7; TRBD2 aligns across 9 bases. Trimming cost V 0 bases and J 7 bases; bases outside gene matches: 11. The CDR3 is 16 residues long. CDR1 SGHRS and CDR2 YFSETQ come from the germline V gene. This chain's CDR3 is CASSLGGASGKVEQYF. CDR3 nucleotides: TGCGCCAGCAGCTTGGGAGGGGCTAGCGGGAAGGTTGAGCAGTACTTC.

For this clonotype: This clone may be a read error of a much larger clone one base away. The rearrangement joins TRBV28 to TRBJ2-1; 9 bases align to TRBD2. Germline V gene sequence: CDR1 MDHEN, CDR2 SYDVKM. The CDR3 spans 13 residues. The CDR3 DNA sequence: TGTGTCAGCACTGGACTAGCGAACAATGAGCAGTTCTTC. Amino acids: CVSTGLANNEQFF.